A selection of T cell receptor beta chains follows, all from one sample in a study of patients and donors after allogeneic stem cell transplantation. TCRdb ran MiXCR on the RT-PCR reads and lists one entry per CDR3 protein. The sample contains about 24,000 distinct CDR3 sequences, approximately 43% of which appear only once. Sequencing was performed on blood, either unsorted or a sorted T cell fraction (not recorded which). These TCRs come from a human donor who was either an allogeneic HSCT recipient or a stem cell or donor lymphocyte infusion donor (not recorded which). It is not recorded whose cells these are; they may come from a transplant donor. CDR3s include the opening cysteine and the closing phenylalanine or tryptophan. Each record gives: CDR3 DNA, CDR3 protein, V gene, D gene, J gene, clone size. D genes are given only for firm matches. Some rows have no size entry. The others give once, few or many, or a class for an expanded clone.

TGTGCCAGCAGTTTAGAACAAGAGGGGCCCCAGCATTTT,CASSLEQEGPQHF,TRBV12-3/TRBV12-4,NA,TRBJ1-5,few
TGTGCCAGCAGTTACGTTCCAGGGGGCATAAATGAGCAGTTCTTC,CASSYVPGGINEQFF,TRBV6-5,TRBD1,TRBJ2-1,NA
TGCGCCAGCAGCCAAGATAGGCAGAACAATCAGCCCCAGCATTTT,CASSQDRQNNQPQHF,TRBV4-1,NA,TRBJ1-5,NA
TGTGCCAGCAATAGGGGTCCGGGAGATACGCAGTATTTT,CASNRGPGDTQYF,TRBV5-6,NA,TRBJ2-3,once
TGTGCCAGTCCGGGACAGGGGACCCCTGAAGCTTTCTTT,CASPGQGTPEAFF,TRBV2,TRBD1,TRBJ1-1,NA
TGCAGTGCCCTCGCGGGGGCCAGCTCCTACGAGCAGTACTTC,CSALAGASSYEQYF,TRBV20-1,NA,TRBJ2-7,NA
TGCGCCAGCAGCTTGGGGACACCTTACAATGAGCAGTTCTTC,CASSLGTPYNEQFF,TRBV5-1,NA,TRBJ2-1,few
TGTGCCAGCAGTGATTGGGGGCGAGAGACCCAGTACTTC,CASSDWGRETQYF,TRBV2,NA,TRBJ2-5,NA
TGCGCCAGCAGCTCGGGAACAGGGGCGGCGGGGACAGATACGCAGTATTTT,CASSSGTGAAGTDTQYF,TRBV5-1,NA,TRBJ2-3,hyperexpanded
TGCGCCAGCAGCCGGTCCGGTTATGAGCAGTTCTTC,CASSRSGYEQFF,TRBV5-1,NA,TRBJ2-1,NA
TGTGCCAGCAGTTATGGCAGGAAGAGCTCCTACGAGCAGTACTTC,CASSYGRKSSYEQYF,TRBV6-5,NA,TRBJ2-7,NA
TGCGCCAGCAGCTTGGGGCCGGAAGAGACCCAGTACTTC,CASSLGPEETQYF,TRBV5-1,NA,TRBJ2-5,few
TGTGCCATCAGGGAGGGACAGGGGTTGAGGAATTCACCCCTCCACTTT,CAIREGQGLRNSPLHF,TRBV10-3,TRBD1,TRBJ1-6,few
TGTGCCAGCAGCCAAGATCAAAATAGCGGGGTCACAGATACGCAGTATTTT,CASSQDQNSGVTDTQYF,TRBV4-2,TRBD2,TRBJ2-3,few
TGTGCCATCAGTGAGTCGATGGGAAACACCATATATTTT,CAISESMGNTIYF,TRBV10-3,NA,TRBJ1-3,few
TGCGCCAGCAGCTTGGTTGTGACTAGCGGGAGCGGCTACAATGAGCAGTTCTTC,CASSLVVTSGSGYNEQFF,TRBV5-1,TRBD2,TRBJ2-1,few
TGTGCCAGCAGCTTGACCGCGGGGGGAGCCGGGGAGCTGTTTTTT,CASSLTAGGAGELFF,TRBV7-9,TRBD2,TRBJ2-2,NA
TGTGCCAGCAGTTACGACAGGGACCAGCCCCAGCATTTT,CASSYDRDQPQHF,TRBV6-5,TRBD1,TRBJ1-5,NA
TGTGCCAGCAGCTTAGGTCTGGGGGCTACTGAAGCTTTCTTT,CASSLGLGATEAFF,TRBV7-8,NA,TRBJ1-1,many
TGTGCCAGCAGCCAAACAGGGCGGACTGAAGCTTTCTTT,CASSQTGRTEAFF,TRBV3-1,NA,TRBJ1-1,NA
TGCGCCAGCACCCAAGCGGGAGGGCGGCAAGAGACCCAGTACTTC,CASTQAGGRQETQYF,TRBV5-1,TRBD2,TRBJ2-5,NA
TGTGCCAGCAGCTTACCCGGGATGAGGATCACTGAAGCTTTCTTT,CASSLPGMRITEAFF,TRBV7-9,NA,TRBJ1-1,NA
TGTGCCAGCAGAATAGCGGGAGTAGGTACCGGGGAGCTGTTTTTT,CASRIAGVGTGELFF,TRBV28,TRBD2,TRBJ2-2,NA
TGTGCCAGCAGTCCGCCAGGGGGCCGTCAGGAAAAACTGTTTTTT,CASSPPGGRQEKLFF,TRBV12-3/TRBV12-4,TRBD1,TRBJ1-4,few
TGTGCCAGCAGTTACGGCAAGGAGGGCGAAAAACTGTTTTTT,CASSYGKEGEKLFF,TRBV6-5,NA,TRBJ1-4,few
TGCGCCAGCAGCTTGTCAGCAGGGGCCTATGGCTACACCTTC,CASSLSAGAYGYTF,TRBV5-1,NA,TRBJ1-2,few
TGTGCCAGCAGCCAGGGGGGCTACGAGCAGTACTTC,CASSQGGYEQYF,TRBV3-1,NA,TRBJ2-7,NA
TGCAGTGCTAGGGGACTAGCGGGGCATGAGCAGTTCTTC,CSARGLAGHEQFF,TRBV20-1,TRBD2,TRBJ2-1,few
TGTGCCAGCAGCCAGAGGGAGTTAGCCAAAAACATTCAGTACTTC,CASSQRELAKNIQYF,TRBV3-1,NA,TRBJ2-4,NA
TGTGCCAGCAGCCACCCGGGACTAGCGGGGGGGACGTACAATGAGCAGTTCTTC,CASSHPGLAGGTYNEQFF,TRBV4-2,TRBD2,TRBJ2-1,NA
TGTGCCACCAGAATCGGAGCGACAGATACGCAGTATTTT,CATRIGATDTQYF,TRBV25-1,NA,TRBJ2-3,few
TGTGCCAGCAGTGAGGACAGGCCCGTCACCTTC,CASSEDRPVTF,TRBV6-1,TRBD1,TRBJ1-2,NA
TGTGCCAGCAGTCCCCGAAATAGTCCCTACGAGCAGTACTTC,CASSPRNSPYEQYF,TRBV28,NA,TRBJ2-7,NA
TGTGCCAGTCGGGGGCCTGCCGGGCCCGGGGAGCTGTTTTTT,CASRGPAGPGELFF,TRBV5-5,NA,TRBJ2-2,NA
TGTGCCAGCAGCTTAGATGGGACAGGGTTTAATGAGCAGTTCTTC,CASSLDGTGFNEQFF,TRBV11-2,TRBD1,TRBJ2-1,few
TGTGCCAGCAGTGTCGTCCGCTATGGCTACACCTTC,CASSVVRYGYTF,TRBV2,NA,TRBJ1-2,few
TGCGCCAGCAGCTTGGTCAGCGACGTCTGGGGGACCCAGTACTTC,CASSLVSDVWGTQYF,TRBV5-1,NA,TRBJ2-5,NA
TGTGCCACCAGCAGAGATACGGACAGGCTACTCTATGGCTACACCTTC,CATSRDTDRLLYGYTF,TRBV15,TRBD1,TRBJ1-2,NA
TGCGCCAGCAGCCAAGAAGGGCGGGGAAGGATTACTGAAGCTTTCTTT,CASSQEGRGRITEAFF,TRBV4-1,NA,TRBJ1-1,many
TGTGCCAGCAGTTTTCAGGTTGAAGCTTTCTTT,CASSFQVEAFF,TRBV12-3/TRBV12-4,NA,TRBJ1-1,NA
TGTGCCAGCAGTCAGACCACGACCGTTAACTATGGCTACACCTTC,CASSQTTTVNYGYTF,TRBV7-9,NA,TRBJ1-2,few
TGTGCCAGCAGTTACTCGCCTCTGTCGAGCTCCTATAATTCACCCCTCCACTTT,CASSYSPLSSSYNSPLHF,TRBV6-5,NA,TRBJ1-6,NA
TGTGCCAGCAGTGACACGGGACTAGCGGGAAATGAGCAGTTCTTC,CASSDTGLAGNEQFF,TRBV6-5,TRBD2,TRBJ2-1,NA
TGTGCCAGCAGCTTAGCGATCCCCCGGGACCGAGATGAAAAACTGTTTTTT,CASSLAIPRDRDEKLFF,TRBV7-6,NA,TRBJ1-4,NA
TGCGCCAGCAGCCCGGGACTAGCCCTCTACGAGCAGTACTTC,CASSPGLALYEQYF,TRBV5-1,TRBD2,TRBJ2-7,few
TGTGCCACGAGAGGAGAGGTACCCTACAATGAGCAGTTCTTC,CATRGEVPYNEQFF,TRBV24-1,NA,TRBJ2-1,NA
TGTGCCAGCAGCATGAGGGGTCGCACAGATACGCAGTATTTT,CASSMRGRTDTQYF,TRBV3-1,NA,TRBJ2-3,once
TGCAGTGCTAGGGACAGGGGGAACTATGGCTACACCTTC,CSARDRGNYGYTF,TRBV20-1,TRBD1,TRBJ1-2,NA
TGTGCCAGCGGGACAGGGCTGTACCAAGAGACCCAGTACTTC,CASGTGLYQETQYF,TRBV28,TRBD1,TRBJ2-5,NA
TGTGCCAGCAGCAAACCAGACAGAAATAATGAGCAGTTCTTC,CASSKPDRNNEQFF,TRBV21-1,NA,TRBJ2-1,few
TGTGCCAGCTCACCCAAGGATACGCAGTATTTT,CASSPKDTQYF,TRBV18,NA,TRBJ2-3,once
TGTGCCAGCAGTTTCCTGGCCTTAAATTCACCCCTCCACTTT,CASSFLALNSPLHF,TRBV12-3/TRBV12-4,NA,TRBJ1-6,NA
TGTGCCAGCAGCTTGGCCACGGGAAGGGCCTACAATGAGCAGTTCTTC,CASSLATGRAYNEQFF,TRBV5-4,NA,TRBJ2-1,NA
TGTGCCAGTAGTATAAGGGGCAATCAGCCCCAGCATTTT,CASSIRGNQPQHF,TRBV19,NA,TRBJ1-5,NA